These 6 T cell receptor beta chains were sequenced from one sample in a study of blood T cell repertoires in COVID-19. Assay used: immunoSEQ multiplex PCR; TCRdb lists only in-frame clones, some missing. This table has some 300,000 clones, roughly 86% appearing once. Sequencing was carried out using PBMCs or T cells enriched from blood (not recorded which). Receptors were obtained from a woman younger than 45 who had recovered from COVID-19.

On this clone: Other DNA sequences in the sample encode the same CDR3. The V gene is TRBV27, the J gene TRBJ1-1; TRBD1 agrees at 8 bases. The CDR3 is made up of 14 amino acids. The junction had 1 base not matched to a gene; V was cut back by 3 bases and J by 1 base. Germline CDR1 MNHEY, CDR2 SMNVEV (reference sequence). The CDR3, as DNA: TGTGCCAGCAGTTTTCAGGGGGCGAACACTGAAGCTTTCTTT. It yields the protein CASSFQGANTEAFF.

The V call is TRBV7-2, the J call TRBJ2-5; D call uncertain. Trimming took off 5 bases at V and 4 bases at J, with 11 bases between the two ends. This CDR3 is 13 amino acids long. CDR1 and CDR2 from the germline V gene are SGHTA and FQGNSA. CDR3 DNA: TGTGCCAGCAGCCTGAGCGTTACAGAGACCCAGTACTTC. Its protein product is CASSLSVTETQYF.

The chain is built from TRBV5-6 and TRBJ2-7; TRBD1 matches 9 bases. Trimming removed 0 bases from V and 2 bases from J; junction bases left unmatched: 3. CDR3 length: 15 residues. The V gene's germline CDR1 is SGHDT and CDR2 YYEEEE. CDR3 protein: CASSLVGQGTYEQYF. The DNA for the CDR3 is TGTGCCAGCAGCTTGGTAGGACAGGGGACCTACGAGCAGTACTTC.

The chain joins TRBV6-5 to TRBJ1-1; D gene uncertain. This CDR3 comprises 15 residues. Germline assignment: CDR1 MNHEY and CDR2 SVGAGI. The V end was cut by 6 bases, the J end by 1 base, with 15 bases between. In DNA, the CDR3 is TGTGCCAGCAGATACAGTGGTTTAGCGAACACTGAAGCTTTCTTT. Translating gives CASRYSGLANTEAFF.

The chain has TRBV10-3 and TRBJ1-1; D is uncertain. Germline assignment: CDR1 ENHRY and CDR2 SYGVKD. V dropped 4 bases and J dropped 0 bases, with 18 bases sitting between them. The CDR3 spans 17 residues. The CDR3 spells CAISGTYFVNMNTEAFF. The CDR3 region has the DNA TGTGCCATCAGTGGGACTTATTTTGTCAATATGAACACTGAAGCTTTCTTT.

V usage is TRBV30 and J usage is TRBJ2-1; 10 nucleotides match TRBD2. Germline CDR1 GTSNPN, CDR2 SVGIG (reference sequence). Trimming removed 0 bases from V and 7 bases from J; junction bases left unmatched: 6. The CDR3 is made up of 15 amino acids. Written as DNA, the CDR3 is TGTGCCTGGAGTGTAGAGCTAGCGGGAGTTAATGAGCAGTTCTTC. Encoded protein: CAWSVELAGVNEQFF.